This T cell receptor (beta chain) was identified during a study of blood T cell repertoires in COVID-19. Whole-study context: COVID-19 samples from acute and convalescent phases originated in the United States, Italy and Spain.

The cohort comprised adults aged about 18 to 100 years residing in approximately 25 US areas. Membership in each cohort depended on participant-reported clinical history. The data were produced by immunoSEQ multiplex PCR, yet TCRdb's version contains in-frame clones alone and is incomplete. The sample contains roughly 290,000 clones, around 87% of which appear only once. The V end was cut by 0 bases, the J end by 3 bases, with 9 bases between. Germline V gives CDR1 LNHNV, CDR2 YYDKDF (reference sequence). The CDR3 runs 14 residues. Sequencing was performed on PBMCs or T cells enriched from blood (not recorded which). The TCR was taken from a woman aged 18-29 years with acute COVID-19. The rearrangement links TRBV15 to TRBJ2-7; D is unclear. The DNA for the CDR3 is TGTGCCACCAGCAGAGATCGACTCATCTACGAGCAGTACTTC. Protein: CATSRDRLIYEQYF.